This T cell receptor (beta chain) emerged from a study of blood T cells in healthy people across ages. The study, taken as a whole, reports: Roughly linearly, TCR beta diversity per million T cells fell as age increased.

It was with a sample-barcoded 5' primer and a J-beta primer mix that a second PCR of roughly 7 to 12 cycles was run. All samples gave at least 2.5 million CDR3-containing paired-end reads. TCRdb re-derived calls from the 5' RACE reads in MiXCR, one entry per CDR3 protein. The sample has more than 550,000 distinct CDR3 sequences; 20% to 25% are singletons. Turning to this clonotype: Its antigen is still unknown.

This CDR3 is built from 16 residues. V lost 0 bases and J 0 bases, leaving 9 bases between the germline ends. Per germline, CDR1 MNHEY and CDR2 SMNVEV (reference sequence). The chain carries TRBV27 and TRBJ2-4; a possible D gene is TRBD1 (6 bases). Specimen: blood. The sequence was obtained from a man in his sixties or seventies in good health. In DNA form, the CDR3 reads TGTGCCAGCAGTTTATCCCCAGGGGTAGCCAAAAACATTCAGTACTTC. Protein: CASSLSPGVAKNIQYF.